Listed here are 23 T cell receptor beta chains from one sample, sequenced in a study of T cell responses to AZD1222 COVID-19 vaccine. Produced via immunoSEQ multiplex PCR; TCRdb's table is partial and in-frame only. The sample lists about 120,000 clones; 80% to 90% were seen once. This material consisted of peripheral blood, taken on day 0 of MenACWY control vaccination. These receptors were obtained from an adult in good health.

As for this clone: Germline is not matched at one junction end, which may reflect a read error. The V call is TRBV7-2, the J call TRBJ2-1; D gene unclear. The V gene's germline CDR1 is SGHTA and CDR2 FQGNSA. This CDR3 contains 11 residues. Written as DNA, the CDR3 is TGTGCCAGCAGCTCCCACAATGAGCAGTTCTTC. Translating gives CASSSHNEQFF.

The chain employs TRBV5-6 and TRBJ2-3; no definite D call. The V gene's germline CDR1 is SGHDT and CDR2 YYEEEE. V shed 3 bases and J shed 0 bases, with 8 bases lying between them. This CDR3 is built from 14 residues. The CDR3 bases are TGTGCCAGCAGCTGGTCTACGAGCACAGATACGCAGTATTTT. Amino acids: CASSWSTSTDTQYF.

The chain carries TRBV16 and TRBJ1-2, with 8 bases that match TRBD1. This CDR3 has 15 amino acids. The ends lost 4 bases at V and 5 bases at J; junction bases unmatched: 9. Germline CDR1 is KGHSY and CDR2 is FQNENV. The DNA for the CDR3 is TGTGCCAGCAGCCCAGAGACAGGGGAAGGATATGGCTACACCTTC. This gives the protein CASSPETGEGYGYTF.

The chain links TRBV7-2 to TRBJ2-7; 11 bases line up with TRBD1. The CDR3 covers 16 residues. Per the germline V gene, CDR1 is SGHTA and CDR2 is FQGNSA. V was clipped by 1 base and J by 2 bases; unmatched bases: 4. Here the CDR3 reads CASSLGPGQGAYEQYF. The CDR3 DNA follows: TGTGCCAGCAGCTTAGGGCCGGGACAGGGGGCCTACGAGCAGTACTTC.

The chain combines TRBV3-1 (or the pseudogene TRBV3-2) with TRBJ2-7, with TRBD1 identical over 7 bases. J was trimmed by 4 bases and V by 3 bases; bases with no gene match: 21. This CDR3 region has 19 residues. Germline CDR1 reads LGHDT; CDR2 reads YNNKEL (reference sequence). The CDR3 coding sequence is TGTGCCAGCAGCCACCTAGAAACATTCGGGACAGCCTCTTGGTACGAGCAGTACTTC. Protein product: CASSHLETFGTASWYEQYF.

The chain recombines TRBV7-2 with TRBJ1-1; 9 bases map to TRBD1. The CDR3 totals 15 residues. V lost 6 bases to trimming and J lost 3 bases; unmatched junction nucleotides: 8. The germline V gene encodes CDR1 SGHTA and CDR2 FQGNSA. The CDR3 loop reads CASRGTGTAHTEAFF. CDR3 sequence (DNA): TGTGCCAGCAGAGGGACAGGGACGGCGCACACTGAAGCTTTCTTT.

V usage is TRBV18 and J usage is TRBJ2-2; D may be TRBD2 (5 bases). The V gene's germline CDR1 is KGHSH and CDR2 LQKENI. The CDR3 is 18 amino acids. Deletions cut 0 bases from V and 0 bases from J, with 14 bases between. DNA for the CDR3: TGTGCCAGCTCACCACCTAAGCACAGCGGTACGAACACCGGGGAGCTGTTTTTT. It yields the protein CASSPPKHSGTNTGELFF.

The gene calls are TRBV7-2 and TRBJ2-7, with D maybe TRBD1 (5 bases). Trimming took off 1 base at V and 6 bases at J, with 16 bases between the two ends. Looked up from germline, CDR1 is SGHTA and CDR2 is FQGNSA. There are 15 residues in the CDR3. CDR3 in amino acids: CASSLVGRQNPEQYF. The CDR3 region has the DNA TGTGCCAGCAGCTTAGTGGGGCGGCAGAACCCCGAGCAGTACTTC.

The CDR3 spells CATSWRATPSSYEQYF. Written as DNA, the CDR3 is TGTGCCACCAGCTGGAGGGCCACACCCAGCTCCTACGAGCAGTACTTC. The chain combines TRBV15 with TRBJ2-7; D perhaps matches TRBD2 (6 bases). Germline CDR1 reads LNHNV; CDR2 reads YYDKDF (reference sequence). Trimming shortened V by 5 bases and J by 0 bases, and 17 bases separated the two germline ends. The length of the CDR3 is 16 residues.

The rearrangement links TRBV29-1 to TRBJ2-7, with 10 bases that match TRBD2. The J segment lost 1 base and the V segment lost 5 bases, leaving 8 bases of the junction unmatched. CDR3 length equals 15 residues. The germline CDR1 and CDR2 sequences are SQVTM and ANQGSEA. CDR3 loop: CSVLLRTSGSYEQYF. DNA for the CDR3: TGCAGCGTTCTACTACGGACTAGCGGTTCCTACGAGCAGTACTTC.

This rearrangement joins TRBV5-5 to TRBJ1-1; a weak D match, TRBD1 (5 bases). The CDR3 is 14 amino acids. V gave up 5 bases and J gave up 1 base, with 12 bases separating them. Germline V gives CDR1 SGHKS, CDR2 YYEKEE (reference sequence). The CDR3 loop is CASSRVTANTEAFF. The CDR3 DNA reads TGTGCCAGCAGTCGGGTGACAGCGAACACTGAAGCTTTCTTT.

This sequence joins TRBV7-2 and TRBJ1-5; 7 bases map to TRBD1. CDR1 is SGHTA, CDR2 FQGNSA, per germline. CDR3 length equals 15 residues. After removal of 5 bases from V and 2 bases from J, the junction contained 6 bases not matched to a gene. CDR3 sequence reads: CASSVQGIGNQPQHF. CDR3 sequence (DNA): TGTGCCAGCAGCGTACAGGGGATTGGCAATCAGCCCCAGCATTTT.

The rearrangement links TRBV5-1 to TRBJ2-7, with 7 nucleotides matching TRBD1. Trimming cost V 3 bases and J 5 bases; bases outside gene matches: 2. There are 12 residues in the CDR3. The V gene's germline CDR1 is SGHRS and CDR2 YFSETQ. In nucleotides, the CDR3 is TGCGCCAGCAGCTACGACAGGGACGAGCAGTACTTC. Amino acid sequence: CASSYDRDEQYF. The entire variable domain, with the rest obtained from reference TRBV5-1 and TRBJ2-7, is as follows: KAGVTQTPRYLIKTRGQQVTLSCSPISGHRSVSWYQQTPGQGLQFLFEYFSETQRNKGNFPGRFSGRQFSNSRSEMNVSTLELGDSALYLCASSYDRDEQYFGPGTRLTVT.

The V call is TRBV30, the J call TRBJ1-5; no reliable D call. Trimming left V 1 base short and J 3 bases short, with 10 bases between. Germline V lookup: CDR1 GTSNPN, CDR2 SVGIG (reference sequence). The CDR3 is 14 residues long. The CDR3 DNA reads as TGTGCCTGGAGTGCGAGGCAGCTCAATCAGCCCCAGCATTTT. Protein: CAWSARQLNQPQHF.

This clone was found once. The chain combines TRBV7-3 with TRBJ2-1; D may match TRBD1 or TRBD2 (5 bases each). Germline V gene sequence: CDR1 SGHTA, CDR2 FQGTGA. V was trimmed by 4 bases and J by 3 bases, leaving 13 bases between them. The CDR3 contains 15 residues. The CDR3 protein is CASSSQPRGYNEQFF. The CDR3 DNA sequence: TGTGCCAGCAGCTCCCAGCCGAGGGGCTACAATGAGCAGTTCTTC.

The chain joins TRBV6-5 to TRBJ1-1; 9 bases agree with TRBD1. The length of the CDR3 is 14 residues. Germline V gene lookup returns CDR1 MNHEY and CDR2 SVGAGI. V was pared by 8 bases and J by 5 bases, with 9 bases of the junction left unmatched. CDR3 amino acids: CASGQNGQGTEAFF. DNA for the CDR3: TGTGCCAGCGGGCAAAACGGACAGGGGACTGAAGCTTTCTTT.

The chain is built from TRBV5-6 and TRBJ1-1; D remains unclear. CDR3 length: 13 residues. CDR1 and CDR2 (germline): SGHDT, YYEEEE. V lost 2 bases to trimming and J lost 1 base, with 6 bases between them. The CDR3 nucleotides are TGTGCCAGCAGCTTAGCTGGGAACACTGAAGCTTTCTTT. It specifies CASSLAGNTEAFF. Full variable domain (outside the CDR3, taken from reference TRBV5-6 and TRBJ1-1): DAGVTQSPTHLIKTRGQQVTLRCSPKSGHDTVSWYQQALGQGPQFIFQYYEEEERQRGNFPDRFSGHQFPNYSSELNVNALLLGDSALYLCASSLAGNTEAFFGQGTRLTVV.

The CDR3 DNA reads TGTGCCTGGAGTGGGACATTGAACACTGAAGCTTTCTTT. This codes for CAWSGTLNTEAFF. V is TRBV30 and J is TRBJ1-1; a possible D gene is TRBD1 (5 bases). The V end lost 1 base, the J end lost 0 bases, and 6 bases lay between the germline ends. Germline V gene sequence: CDR1 GTSNPN, CDR2 SVGIG (reference sequence). The CDR3 sequence is 13 residues long.

This sequence joins TRBV6-6 and TRBJ2-1; 8 positions agree with TRBD1. The CDR3 runs to 15 residues. J lost 8 bases, V lost 2 bases, and 8 bases had no gene match. Germline values: CDR1 MNHNY, CDR2 SVGAGI (reference sequence). The CDR3 DNA reads as TGTGCCAGCAGTTACCCCAGGGGGCAGGGGGATGAGCAGTTCTTC. As protein: CASSYPRGQGDEQFF.

This sequence joins TRBV29-1 and TRBJ1-2; 8 bases map to TRBD1. The CDR3 is 13 amino acids. Per the germline V gene, CDR1 is SQVTM and CDR2 is ANQGSEA. The trim removed 4 bases at V and 0 bases at J, leaving 1 base unmatched. CDR3 nucleotides: TGCAGCGTTGGACAGGGGTCTAACTATGGCTACACCTTC. This codes for CSVGQGSNYGYTF.

The gene calls are TRBV12-5 and TRBJ2-3, with unresolved D. The V end was cut by 6 bases, the J end by 5 bases, with 9 bases between. Germline V lookup: CDR1 LGHNT, CDR2 FRNRAP. This CDR3 is 12 amino acids long. CDR3 bases: TGTGCTAGTGGCCCCTCTAAAGATACGCAGTATTTT. Translating it yields CASGPSKDTQYF.

This clone appeared a few times. The chain carries TRBV6-5 and TRBJ1-5; D possibly corresponds to TRBD1 (5 bases). The CDR3 totals 13 residues. V gave up 4 bases and J gave up 3 bases, with 7 bases separating them. Per germline, CDR1 MNHEY and CDR2 SVGAGI. The CDR3 reads CASSFRDNQPQHF. CDR3 DNA sequence: TGTGCCAGCAGTTTCAGGGACAATCAGCCCCAGCATTTT.

The chain joins TRBV18 to TRBJ1-2; weak D call: TRBD1 (5 bases). Trimming pared 6 bases from V and 7 bases from J, leaving 12 bases between. CDR3 length: 12 residues. Germline CDR1 and CDR2: KGHSH and LQKENI. The CDR3: CASSRPQGGYTF. DNA for the CDR3: TGTGCCAGCTCTCGTCCCCAGGGTGGCTACACCTTC.